The 30 T cell receptor beta chains presented below share a single source sample, sequenced in a study of metastatic and nonmetastatic thyroid tumors. TCRdb reanalyzed the PCR reads via MiXCR. The sample has around 20,000 clones, about a sixth seen once; the top ten hold about 10%. Every patient was untreated before thyroid surgery. The sequencing input was tumor tissue. The origin of the receptors is a female donor with papillary thyroid cancer or a benign thyroid nodule (not recorded which). Some clones in this sample may be carry-over from other donors' samples.

There are many counts of this clone. The chain combines TRBV5-1 with TRBJ1-2, with D maybe TRBD1 (5 bases). The V gene lost 2 bases and the J gene lost 6 bases, with 11 bases spanning the gap. The CDR3 is 13 amino acids. CDR1 SGHRS and CDR2 YFSETQ come from the germline V gene. The CDR3 sequence is CASSFGGVDGYTF. CDR3 bases: TGCGCCAGCAGCTTCGGGGGAGTGGATGGCTACACCTTC.

The V and J genes are TRBV7-6 and TRBJ1-2, with 8 bases matching TRBD1. V trimming: 3 bases; J trimming: 3 bases; junction bases outside the gene matches: 9. The germline V gene encodes CDR1 SGHVS and CDR2 FNYEAQ. The CDR3 contains 16 residues. The CDR3, as DNA: TGTGCCAGCAGCTTTGGCTCGGGACAGGTGTACTATGGCTACACCTTC. Translation gives CASSFGSGQVYYGYTF.

This clone was observed many times. At one of its ends the junction is not consistent with the germline gene, which may arise from a read error. The CDR3 loop reads CASSVEGNTEALF. CDR3 bases: TGTGCCAGCAGCGTAGAAGGTAACACTGAAGCTCTCTTT. The J gene is TRBJ1-1, the V gene TRBV9; D remains unclear. The CDR3 length is 13 residues. Germline CDR1 is SGDLS and CDR2 is YYNGEE. The full variable domain, with the rest looked up from reference TRBV9 and TRBJ1-1, is DSGVTQTPKHLITATGQRVTLRCSPRSGDLSVYWYQQSLDQGLQFLIQYYNGEERAKGNILERFSAQQFPDLHSELNLSSLELGDSALYFCASSVEGNTEALFGQGTRLTVV.

This clone was seen at least ten times. The chain couples TRBV10-2 to TRBJ2-3; D might be TRBD2 (5 bases). The CDR3 has 18 residues. V lost 6 bases to trimming and J lost 1 base, with 23 bases between them. CDR1 WSHSY and CDR2 SAAADI come from the germline V gene. This CDR3 reads CASRTTNTLMRGTDTQYF. The CDR3 DNA sequence: TGCGCCAGCAGGACCACGAACACCCTGATGAGGGGCACAGATACGCAGTATTTT.

Regarding this clone: An end of the junction does not agree with germline; a read error may underlie this. This sequence joins TRBV4-3 and TRBJ1-3; 8 nucleotides align to TRBD1. CDR3 size: 15 residues. CDR1 and CDR2 (germline): LGHNA, YSLEER. DNA of the CDR3: TGCGCCGGCAGCCGGGACAGGTCACAAGGAAACACCATATATTTT. Protein: CAGSRDRSQGNTIYF.

The V and J genes are TRBV27 and TRBJ2-7; D is ambiguous. The germline V gene encodes CDR1 MNHEY and CDR2 SMNVEV (reference sequence). The CDR3 spans 16 residues. Trimming left V 3 bases short and J 6 bases short, with 21 bases between. CDR3 loop: CASSFTITIVRSEQYF. The CDR3 nucleotides read TGTGCCAGCAGTTTTACCATCACTATCGTGAGGAGCGAGCAGTACTTC.

This clone was recorded many times. A much larger clonotype is one base distant, so this may be a read error. In DNA form, the CDR3 reads TGCAGCGTGAGACAGGGCTGGGACAGCGGGCAGTACTTC. Protein product: CSVRQGWDSGQYF. The chain is built from TRBV29-1 and TRBJ2-7; 7 bases match TRBD1. The CDR3 has 13 residues. Germline V lookup: CDR1 SQVTM, CDR2 ANQGSEA. J lost 9 bases, V lost 6 bases, and 14 bases had no gene match.

To note about this clone: A read error may be the cause here, since a much bigger clone is one base away. Other DNA sequences from this sample encode an identical CDR3 as well. The rearrangement links TRBV11-2 to TRBJ1-1; D is ambiguous. The germline CDR1 and CDR2 sequences are SGHAT and FQNNGV. Trimming left V 4 bases short and J 1 base short, with 10 bases between. This CDR3 is 14 amino acids long. The CDR3 DNA reads as TGTGCCAGCAGCTCCCGAACCCCGAACACTGAAGCTTTCTTT. Translation: CASSSRTPNTEAFF.

This clone showed up many times. This chain joins TRBV5-1 and TRBJ2-7; 10 bases align to TRBD2. The ends lost 7 bases at V and 6 bases at J; junction bases unmatched: 16. Germline V gene data show CDR1 as SGHRS and CDR2 as YFSETQ. This CDR3 has 16 amino acids. The CDR3 DNA sequence: TGCGCCAGCGGAGGGACTAGCGACAGGTTGTCCCGCGAGCAGTACTTC. Protein product: CASGGTSDRLSREQYF.

In its sample, this clone was seen many times. The rearrangement joins TRBV2 to TRBJ1-5; D perhaps matches TRBD1 (6 bases). The CDR3 extends over 11 amino acids. The V end was cut by 7 bases, the J end by 12 bases, with 13 bases between. CDR1 is SNHLY, CDR2 FYNNEI, per germline. The CDR3 DNA follows: TGTGCCAGCACGCGGGACACCGTCCAGCATTTT. Its translation is CASTRDTVQHF.

On this clone itself: One end of the junction varies from germline; a read error may be responsible. V usage is TRBV15 and J usage is TRBJ2-7; TRBD1 might be the D (5 bases). The CDR3 length is 21 residues. In germline, CDR1 is LNHNV, CDR2 YYDKDF (reference sequence). CDR3 amino acids: CATSGEVWAKSVTTGFYEQYF. The CDR3 DNA reads as TGTGCCACCAGCGGAGAGGTTTGGGCAAAGAGTGTGACAACAGGTTTCTACGAGCAGTACTTC. The complete variable domain, with remaining parts taken from reference TRBV15 and TRBJ2-7, reads DAMVIQNPRYQVTQFGKPVTLSCSQTLNHNVMYWYQQKSSQAPKLLFHYYDKDFNNEADTPDNFQSRRPNTSFCFLDIRSPGLGDTAMYLCATSGEVWAKSVTTGFYEQYFGPGTRLTVT.

Ten or more counts support this clone. This may be a read error: a much more frequent sequence differs by one nucleotide. Written as DNA, the CDR3 is TGTGCCAGTATCCAGGGTGGGGATCAGCCCCAGCATTTT. Its translation: CASIQGGDQPQHF. V and J are TRBV19 and TRBJ1-5, with D possibly matching TRBD1 (5 bases). V was clipped by 7 bases and J by 5 bases, with 12 bases between them. The CDR3 extends over 13 amino acids. Per germline, CDR1 LNHDA and CDR2 SQIVND (reference sequence).

This clone has at least ten counts. One end of the junction fails to match germline, which may point to a read error. Other DNA sequences of this sample code for an identical CDR3. This rearrangement joins TRBV15 to TRBJ1-1; TRBD1 is a possible D gene (5 bases). Germline CDR1 reads LNHNV; CDR2 reads YYDKDF (reference sequence). The CDR3 runs 15 residues. CDR3 sequence (DNA): TGTGCCATCAGCAGAGATTTGGGCGGGGGTACTGAAGCTTTCTTT. It yields the protein CAISRDLGGGTEAFF.

Many counts were recorded for this clone. Other DNA sequences from this sample encode an identical CDR3 as well. The chain carries TRBV18 and TRBJ1-1; D is ambiguous. With 8 bases removed from V and 0 bases from J, the gap between germline ends came to 16 bases. The CDR3 extends over 15 amino acids. Germline V lookup: CDR1 KGHSH, CDR2 LQKENI. The CDR3 region is CASLVRRTMNTEAFF. The DNA for the CDR3 is TGTGCCAGCCTCGTCAGGCGAACGATGAACACTGAAGCTTTCTTT.

This clone showed up many times. The chain links TRBV10-2 to TRBJ2-2; TRBD2 matches 8 bases. There are 12 residues in the CDR3. The germline gives CDR1 WSHSY, CDR2 SAAADI. The ends lost 11 bases at V and 7 bases at J; junction bases unmatched: 6. The CDR3 protein is CAGLARGGELFF. In nucleotides, the CDR3 is TGCGCCGGACTAGCACGGGGCGGGGAGCTGTTTTTT.

The chain combines TRBV3-1 with TRBJ2-7; 9 bases are shared with TRBD2. V shed 1 base, J shed 6 bases, and the junction held 7 bases outside the gene matches. The CDR3 contains 15 residues. Per the germline V gene, CDR1 is LGHDT and CDR2 is YNNKEL (reference sequence). The CDR3 loop is CASSQGVAGVFEQYF. CDR3 coding DNA: TGTGCCAGCAGCCAAGGGGTAGCGGGGGTGTTCGAGCAGTACTTC.

Notes on this clone: An end of the junction differs from the germline gene, which may be a read error. The V and J genes are TRBV7-9 and TRBJ2-7; TRBD2 aligns across 7 bases. The CDR3 is 15 residues long. Per the germline V gene, CDR1 is SEHNR and CDR2 is FQNEAQ (reference sequence). CDR3 in amino acids: CAGSSIEGGTYEQYF. In DNA, the CDR3 is TGTGCCGGCAGCTCCATAGAGGGAGGGACCTACGAGCAGTACTTC.

This clone was counted ten times or more. The chain links TRBV7-9 to TRBJ2-4; 8 positions agree with TRBD1. The V gene end was trimmed by 4 bases and the J gene end by 8 bases; junction bases not matched to a gene: 13. Germline assignment: CDR1 SEHNR and CDR2 FQNEAQ (reference sequence). The CDR3 is 16 amino acids. Written as DNA, the CDR3 is TGTGCCAGCAGCTCGGGACCGGACAGGGAGTTGGACATTCAGTACTTC. It encodes CASSSGPDRELDIQYF.

This clone appeared once. The genes are TRBV30 and TRBJ2-7; D is unresolved. This CDR3 spans 11 amino acids. With 6 bases removed from V and 1 base from J, the gap between germline ends came to 7 bases. Per germline, CDR1 GTSNPN and CDR2 SVGIG (reference sequence). The CDR3 is CACSRSYEQYF. Written as DNA, the CDR3 is TGTGCCTGTAGCCGGTCCTACGAGCAGTACTTC.

In its sample, this clone is medium-sized (0.01 to 0.1%). The CDR3 reads CASSPVPGPGGSPLHF. The CDR3 bases are TGTGCCAGCAGTCCCGTCCCGGGACCAGGGGGTTCACCCCTCCACTTT. The gene calls are TRBV6-1 and TRBJ1-6, with 7 positions matching TRBD1. The CDR3 is 16 amino acids. The ends lost 5 bases at V and 9 bases at J; junction bases unmatched: 13. Looked up from germline, CDR1 is MNHNS and CDR2 is SASEGT.

The chain carries TRBV11-2 and TRBJ1-2; 7 bases match TRBD1. The CDR3 length is 15 residues. V gave up 8 bases and J gave up 3 bases; unmatched junction bases: 12. CDR1 SGHAT and CDR2 FQNNGV come from the germline V gene. The DNA for the CDR3 is TGTGCCAGCCAAATGAAGGGGGCGCTTGACTATGGCTACACCTTC. This encodes CASQMKGALDYGYTF.

Points on this clone: A read error may explain this, as a much larger clone is one base away. At the DNA level, this CDR3 is encoded by other sequences in the same sample as well. This chain links TRBV7-2 with TRBJ2-7; no firm D call. There are 14 residues in the CDR3. Germline V lookup: CDR1 SGHTA, CDR2 FQGNSA. The germline V and J ends were trimmed by 5 bases and 2 bases, with 13 bases remaining between them. DNA of the CDR3: TGTGCCAGCAGCCCCCAAGGGCCACCCTACGAGCAGTACTTC. Amino acid sequence: CASSPQGPPYEQYF. The variable domain in full, with the rest retrieved from reference TRBV7-2 and TRBJ2-7, is GAGVSQSPSNKVTEKGKDVELRCDPISGHTALYWYRQSLGQGLEFLIYFQGNSAPDKSGLPSDRFSAERTGGSVSTLTIQRTQQEDSAVYLCASSPQGPPYEQYFGPGTRLTVT.

This clone was recorded at least ten times. The same CDR3 is also encoded by other DNA sequences in this sample. This sequence joins TRBV24-1 and TRBJ2-2; D remains unclear. The CDR3 is 11 residues long. Trimming stripped 6 bases from V and 5 bases from J, with 3 bases between. The germline gives CDR1 KGHDR, CDR2 SFDVKD. The DNA for the CDR3 is TGTGCCACCAGTAGGACCGGGGAGCTGTTTTTT. Encoded protein: CATSRTGELFF.

A word on this clone: The junction does not match germline at one end; this may be a read error. The gene calls are TRBV11-2 and TRBJ2-2; 12 bases align to TRBD1. The CDR3 loop spans 15 amino acids. The V gene's germline CDR1 is SGHAT and CDR2 FQNNGV. The CDR3 region is CASSPGQGARGDLFF. CDR3 coding DNA: TGTGCCAGCAGCCCGGGACAGGGGGCTCGTGGGGATCTGTTTTTT.

In its sample, this clone was seen many times. The V call is TRBV9, the J call TRBJ1-2; D may be TRBD1 (5 bases). The V and J ends lost 3 bases and 1 base respectively, with 13 bases between them. Germline values: CDR1 SGDLS, CDR2 YYNGEE. This CDR3 has 15 residues. DNA for the CDR3: TGTGCCAGCAGCGGCCCACACGACAGTAACTATGGCTACACCTTC. As protein: CASSGPHDSNYGYTF.

V is TRBV6-2 or TRBV6-3 and J is TRBJ1-3; 8 bases map to TRBD1. Germline V gene data show CDR1 as MNHEY and CDR2 as SVGEGT. The CDR3 totals 18 residues. V lost 6 bases, J lost 4 bases, and 17 bases stayed unmatched. The CDR3 loop reads CASSRTTGQGAPGNTIYF. The CDR3, as DNA: TGTGCCAGCAGCCGCACCACGGGGCAGGGGGCGCCGGGAAACACCATATATTTT.

This clone was observed many times. A junction boundary mismatches the germline segment, possibly from a read error. This sample also contains other DNA sequences that code for the same CDR3. CDR3 loop: CASSRSPWTGGGGELFF. CDR3 bases: TGTGCCAGCAGTCGATCCCCCTGGACAGGGGGTGGCGGGGAGCTGTTTTTC. The rearrangement links TRBV28 to TRBJ2-2, with 10 positions matching TRBD1. CDR1 is MDHEN, CDR2 SYDVKM, per germline. This CDR3 comprises 17 residues.

This clone is medium-sized (0.01 to 0.1%) by share. The V call is TRBV28, the J call TRBJ2-7, with TRBD2 matching 7 bases. Germline trimming cut 3 bases from V and 4 bases from J; bases unmatched to any gene: 12. The CDR3 totals 16 residues. In germline, CDR1 is MDHEN, CDR2 SYDVKM. CDR3 protein: CASSFPPGEGLYEQYF. CDR3 bases: TGTGCCAGCAGTTTCCCCCCGGGGGAGGGCTTATACGAGCAGTACTTC.

This clone was detected ten times or more. V usage is TRBV20-1 and J usage is TRBJ1-5; D perhaps matches TRBD1 (5 bases). CDR3 size: 15 residues. Germline values: CDR1 DFQATT, CDR2 SNEGSKA (reference sequence). Trimming removed 7 bases at V and 1 base at J, with 17 bases between. CDR3 residues: CSVSDIRGSNQPQHF. CDR3 DNA sequence: TGCAGTGTTTCGGACATCCGCGGGAGCAATCAGCCCCAGCATTTT.

Concerning this clone itself: One junction end disagrees with the germline gene, perhaps due to a read error. V gene TRBV5-1 combines with J gene TRBJ1-2; perhaps TRBD1 as D (5 bases). Germline CDR1 and CDR2: SGHRS and YFSETQ. The CDR3 is made up of 14 amino acids. In DNA, the CDR3 is TGCGCCAACAGTATAGAGGGGCGCGACTATGTCTACACCTTC. Its translation is CANSIEGRDYVYTF.